A selection of T cell receptor beta chains follows, all from one sample in a study of identical twins. One entry per CDR3 protein, called by TCRdb with MiXCR from the 5' RACE reads. The table lists 700,000 or so distinct CDR3 sequences, 8% to 9% of them singletons. The sample was also linked to a second study, of yellow fever vaccine responses in identical twins.

What was sequenced was PBMCs. All receptors derive from a woman under 30 in good health. Both conserved end residues are part of each CDR3. Fields, in order: D gene, V gene, J gene, CDR3 protein. A D gene is named only where the DNA matches it firmly.

TRBD2	TRBV5-1	TRBJ2-3	CASSLERGAAADTQYF
-	TRBV10-2	TRBJ2-3	CASSESSVGDTQYF
-	TRBV5-5	TRBJ1-3	CASSLGPWSSGNTIYF
TRBD1	TRBV28	TRBJ2-7	CASSAYRGMPYEQYF
-	TRBV7-8	TRBJ2-3	CASSLNNRVDTQYF
-	TRBV5-1	TRBJ2-7	CASHRPDGRSYEQYF
TRBD1	TRBV7-9	TRBJ2-4	CASSYRTGHIQYF
-	TRBV21-1	TRBJ2-7	CASSKTKTGTIEFYEQYF
-	TRBV4-1	TRBJ2-1	CASSQDRGANGEQFF
TRBD1	TRBV5-1	TRBJ2-5	CASATPGQGATGTQYF
TRBD2	TRBV30	TRBJ2-7	CAWRPREGRNFYEQYF
-	TRBV5-1	TRBJ2-3	CASSLELTSDTQYF
TRBD1	TRBV30	TRBJ2-1	CASRTGGYEQFF
-	TRBV28	TRBJ2-3	CASSEQGVGTDTQYF
-	TRBV29-1	TRBJ2-5	CSVETGEEETQYF
-	TRBV20-1	TRBJ2-5	CSANRAQETQYF
-	TRBV19	TRBJ2-4	CASSPPGKIAKNIQYF
TRBD2	TRBV20-1	TRBJ2-1	CSARGLAEKSSYNEQFF
-	TRBV5-1	TRBJ1-1	CASSLDAGSGEAFF
TRBD1	TRBV7-2	TRBJ2-7	CASSSTGGGYEQYF
TRBD1	TRBV12-3/TRBV12-4	TRBJ2-4	CASSGGQIAKNIQYF
-	TRBV5-1	TRBJ2-1	CASSRTVLDNEQFF
TRBD1	TRBV3-1	TRBJ2-1	CASCQERGQGGNEQFF
TRBD1	TRBV29-1	TRBJ2-6	CSVGNLGTGLAGANVLTF
TRBD1	TRBV11-2	TRBJ1-4	CASSLSQGEWEKLFF
TRBD2	TRBV12-3/TRBV12-4	TRBJ2-2	CAIRSRGSGSTITGELFF
TRBD1	TRBV7-2	TRBJ2-2	CASSLASIGRGSAGELFF
-	TRBV20-1	TRBJ1-2	CSAPIGLGYTF
TRBD1	TRBV5-1	TRBJ2-6	CASSLYLLSTGYPGANVLTF
TRBD1	TRBV6-5	TRBJ1-2	CASSYVGQGASYTF
-	TRBV7-9	TRBJ1-2	CASSLAVLVSRSYGYTF
-	TRBV29-1	TRBJ2-1	CSVESMEGTYNEQFF
-	TRBV7-9	TRBJ1-1	CASSLAVGGTEAFF
-	TRBV10-3	TRBJ2-7	CAISESVGDPDYEQYF
-	TRBV4-3	TRBJ2-7	CASSQDRRAGGEQYF
TRBD2	TRBV27	TRBJ2-1	CASSSPTSGRVHNEQFF
TRBD2	TRBV4-3	TRBJ2-1	CASKDPRWTSGPRNNNEQFF
-	TRBV20-1	TRBJ2-2	CSASLQIPTGELFF
-	TRBV6-1	TRBJ2-5	CASRFTLTNPGETQYF
-	TRBV29-1	TRBJ2-1	CSVRIGSYNEQFF
-	TRBV27	TRBJ2-2	CASSHDGTGELFF
-	TRBV15	TRBJ1-2	CATSRSFRDTRGYGYTF
-	TRBV19	TRBJ2-1	CAKPIRAGSSYNEQFF
-	TRBV12-3/TRBV12-4	TRBJ2-7	CASSLRRQPYEQYF
TRBD1	TRBV6-1	TRBJ1-5	CASSPFDRDQPQHF
TRBD2	TRBV12-3/TRBV12-4	TRBJ2-1	CASSFSRRKGLAGYYNEQFF
-	TRBV15	TRBJ2-2	CATSRDLSSGELFF
-	TRBV12-3/TRBV12-4	TRBJ1-2	CGLRRGYGYTF
-	TRBV7-9	TRBJ2-7	CASSLPGGDEQYF
-	TRBV3-1	TRBJ2-1	CASSQDPAALSSYNEQFF
-	TRBV11-2	TRBJ2-5	CASSLKGRDGETQYF
-	TRBV5-6	TRBJ2-1	CASSLFSKSYNEQFF